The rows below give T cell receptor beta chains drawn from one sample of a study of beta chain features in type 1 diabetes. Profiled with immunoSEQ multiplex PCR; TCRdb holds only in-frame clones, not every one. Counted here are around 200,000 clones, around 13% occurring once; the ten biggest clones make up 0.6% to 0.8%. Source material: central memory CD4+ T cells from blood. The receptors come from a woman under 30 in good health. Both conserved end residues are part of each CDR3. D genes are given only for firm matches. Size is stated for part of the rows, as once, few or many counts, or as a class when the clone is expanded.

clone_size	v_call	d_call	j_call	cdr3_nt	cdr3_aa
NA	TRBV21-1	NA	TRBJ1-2	TGTGCCAGCAGCAACCGTGACAGTGGCTACACCTTC	CASSNRDSGYTF
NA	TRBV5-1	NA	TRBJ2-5	TGCGCCAGCAGCTTGGGGCTAGCAATGGAGACCCAGTACTTC	CASSLGLAMETQYF
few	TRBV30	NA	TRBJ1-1	TGTGCCTGGATTCGGGGGGGAACCATGAACACTGAAGCTTTCTTT	CAWIRGGTMNTEAFF
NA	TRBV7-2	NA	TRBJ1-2	TGTGCCAGCAGCTTTGGAGAGAGCTACACCTTC	CASSFGESYTF
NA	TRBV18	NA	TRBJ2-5	TGTGCCAGCTCACCAAGACAGGAAGAGACCCAGTACTTC	CASSPRQEETQYF
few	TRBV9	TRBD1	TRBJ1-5	TGTGCCAGCAGCGTAGCAGGGGGCGACAATCAGCCCCAGCATTTT	CASSVAGGDNQPQHF
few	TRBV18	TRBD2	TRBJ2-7	TGTGCCAGCTCACCACCGATGGCTAGCGGGAGCTACGAGCAGTACTTC	CASSPPMASGSYEQYF
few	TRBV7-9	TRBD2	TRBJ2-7	TGTGCCAGCAGCCAACTTGGACTAGCGGGCGTCCCCCACGAGCAGTACTTC	CASSQLGLAGVPHEQYF
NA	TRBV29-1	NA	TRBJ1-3	TGCAGCACCCAATCTAAAGCTGGAAACACCATATATTTT	CSTQSKAGNTIYF
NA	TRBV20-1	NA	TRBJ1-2	TGCGCCCCGGGGGTGACGGCTGGCTACACCTTC	CAPGVTAGYTF
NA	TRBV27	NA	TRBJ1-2	TGTGCCAGCAGGGGATCGGCAGGGGCCTATGGCTACACCTTC	CASRGSAGAYGYTF
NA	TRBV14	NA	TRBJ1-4	TGTGCCAGCAGCCGACAGGCAACTAATGAAAAACTGTTTTTT	CASSRQATNEKLFF
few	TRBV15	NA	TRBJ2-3	TGTGCCACCAGCAGAGGGTTCGGCAGCGGAGCAGATACGCAGTATTTT	CATSRGFGSGADTQYF
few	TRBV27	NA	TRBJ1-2	TGTGCCGCCCTCGGCAGGGGCTATGGCTACACCTTC	CAALGRGYGYTF
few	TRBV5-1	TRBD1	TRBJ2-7	TGCGCCAGCAGCTTGTCCCAGGGGACAGGGTCTAGAGAGCAGTACTTC	CASSLSQGTGSREQYF
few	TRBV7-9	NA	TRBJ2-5	TGTGCCAGCAGCTTGGACATCCAAGAGACCCAGTACTTC	CASSLDIQETQYF
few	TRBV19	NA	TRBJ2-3	TGTGCCAGTAGTATAGACGCAACTAGCACAGATACGCAGTATTTT	CASSIDATSTDTQYF
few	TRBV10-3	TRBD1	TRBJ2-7	TGTGCCATCAGTGAGTCGACAGGGCGAGTCTACGAGCAGTACTTC	CAISESTGRVYEQYF
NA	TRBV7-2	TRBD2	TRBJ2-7	TGTGCCAGCAGCTTAGCTAGCGGGAGCACGTACGAGCAGTACTTC	CASSLASGSTYEQYF
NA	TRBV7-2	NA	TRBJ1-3	TGTGCCAGCAGCTTAGATGGCCGTGATGCGGATGACACCATATATTTT	CASSLDGRDADDTIYF
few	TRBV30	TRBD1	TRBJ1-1	TGTGCCTGGCTTCATACAGGGGTGAACACTGAAGCTTTCTTT	CAWLHTGVNTEAFF
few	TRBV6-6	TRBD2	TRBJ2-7	TGTGCCAGCAGTCAACTAGCGGGAGGCCCCCGGGAGCAGTACTTC	CASSQLAGGPREQYF
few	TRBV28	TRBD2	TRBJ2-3	TGTGCCAGCAGTCCTAGCGGGAGGGGGAGTACAGATACGCAGTATTTT	CASSPSGRGSTDTQYF
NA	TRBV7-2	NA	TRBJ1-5	TGTGCCAGCAGCTTATCGTCCGATCAGCCCCAGCATTTT	CASSLSSDQPQHF
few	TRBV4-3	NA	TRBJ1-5	TGCGCCAGCAGCCAAGTAGCGGGGAGGGGTCAGCCCCAGCATTTT	CASSQVAGRGQPQHF